What follows is one T cell receptor beta chain and its context. Its antigen is not identified. Losses at the gene ends were 7 bases for V and 5 bases for J; bases not matched to a gene: 7. The CDR3 runs 13 residues. The data are from a study of post-analysis software for immune sequencing data. Turning to the study itself: Several disease courses (relapsing-remitting, secondary progressive and progressive-relapsing) of multiple sclerosis were included. Overall study results and limits: People with multiple sclerosis had a significantly lower normalized Chao1 diversity than controls did. Patients showed TRBV5-6, TRBV5-1 and TRBV20-1 among five TRBV segments more frequent than in controls.

TCR beta cDNA libraries had unique molecular identifiers. TCRdb processed the PCR reads anew with MiXCR; each CDR3 protein has one entry. This repertoire shows about 680,000 distinct CDR3 sequences, around 60% found once; its top ten account for around 11%. Sequenced input: blood. V and J are TRBV12-3 or TRBV12-4 and TRBJ1-2; 7 bases fit TRBD1. The TCR originated in a girl between 2 and 10 years old with multiple sclerosis. The CDR3 protein is CASTQGTWYGYTF. For the CDR3, the DNA is TGTGCCAGCACACAGGGGACCTGGTATGGCTACACCTTC.